The following is a T cell receptor (beta chain) sequence with its context. Its antigen is not identified. Primers: 60 Vbeta forward and 13 Jbeta reverse. Libraries were prepared by immunoSEQ multiplex PCR; TCRdb keeps only in-frame clonotypes and omits some of them. Seen here are 190,000 or so clones, 65% to 85% observed once, and the top ten hold about 0.1%. Germline loops: CDR1 KGHSH, CDR2 LQKENI. CDR3 length equals 14 residues. V was clipped by 6 bases and J by 5 bases; unmatched bases: 6. The record originates from a study of cytomegalovirus exposure and HLA in healthy donors. Across the whole study: Unique TCRs numbering around 80 million, obtained from HLA-typed donors, made up an early data release. Whole-study results and caveats: Whilst most TCR sequences proved rare, a subset of public TCRs occurred across many donors. Most subjects' HLA-A and HLA-B alleles were reportedly predicted from TCR beta sequences. Later analysis associated a missense DCLRE1C variant with TCR beta V- and J-gene trimming.

V gene TRBV18 combines with J gene TRBJ2-2; the match to TRBD1 covers 7 bases. The sequence was obtained from a boy between 2 and 10 years old in good health and CMV-seronegative. Sequencing used PBMCs. The CDR3 DNA reads TGTGCCAGCTCGCAAAAGACAGGGACCGGGGAGCTGTTTTTT. Translation gives CASSQKTGTGELFF.